The 3 T cell receptor beta chains presented below share a single source sample, sequenced in a study of cytomegalovirus exposure and HLA in healthy donors. The PCR ran on 60 Vbeta and 13 Jbeta primers. Here immunoSEQ multiplex PCR was the method, and the copy in TCRdb shows in-frame clones only, minus some. The top ten clones hold 6% to 7% of a sample with about 170,000 clones, roughly 79% of them seen once. What was sequenced was PBMCs. The receptor set was obtained from a middle-aged man in good health and CMV-seropositive.

As regards this clone: The junction departs from germline at one end; a sequencing error may be responsible. This sequence joins TRBV6-1 and TRBJ2-6, with a tentative D call TRBD1 (5 bases). From germline, CDR1 is MNHNS and CDR2 SASEGT. The CDR3 is 15 residues long. CDR3: CASSQGSSGANGLTF. CDR3 nucleotide sequence: TGTGCCAGCAGTCAGGGAAGCTCTGGGGCCAACGGCCTGACTTTC.

This clone was observed a few times. The V call is TRBV14, the J call TRBJ2-5; 10 bases are shared with TRBD1. The DNA end lines up better with TRBJ2-7; the J call may be wrong. CDR1 SGHDN and CDR2 FVKESK come from the germline V gene. This CDR3 spans 16 amino acids. CDR3 in amino acids: CASRPSWGQGSYEQYF. The DNA of the CDR3 is TGTGCCAGCAGGCCCTCCTGGGGACAGGGGTCCTACGAGCAGTACTTC.

The chain links TRBV28 to TRBJ1-5, with a tentative D call TRBD1 (5 bases). This CDR3 region has 13 residues. V gave up 8 bases and J gave up 0 bases, with 8 bases separating them. Germline V gene data show CDR1 as MDHEN and CDR2 as SYDVKM. The CDR3 sequence: CASSGYSNQPQHF. The CDR3 nucleotides read TGTGCCAGCTCAGGGTATAGCAATCAGCCCCAGCATTTT.